This TCR beta chain was found in a study of regulatory T cells in long-lasting Graves disease. Study-wide points: More public clonotypes were shared by persistent patients (about 2,700) than by new patients (roughly 910). Newly diagnosed Graves' patients had higher TCR diversity than persistent ones.

The sample holds many counts of this clonotype. What it binds is not known. CDR3 regions were amplified by Arm-PCR using iRepertoire HTBI primers to build TCR beta libraries. In the original processing: Identification yielded approximately 67 TRBV and under 15 TRBJ segments across samples. TCRdb re-called the multiplex PCR reads through MiXCR, storing one row per CDR3 protein. Here the V and J calls rest on TCRdb's processing, not on the authors' analysis. The table shows approximately 380,000 distinct CDR3 sequences, with around 20% occurring only once. Noted time point: persistent/refractory GD, antithyroid drugs over 5 years with positive TRAb. Preparation of the TCR library used RNA extracted from PBMCs. Enrollment of patients was through an endocrinology department in Xi'an, China. The CDR3 extends over 14 amino acids. Per germline, CDR1 DFQATT and CDR2 SNEGSKA (reference sequence). Trimming took 5 bases from V and 5 from J; bases not matched to a gene: 10.

This receptor was obtained from a female donor with Graves disease. This specimen was peripheral blood mononuclear cells (PBMCs), taken when the disease was refractory, from a patient treated with antithyroid drugs. This chain links TRBV20-1 with TRBJ2-5; 8 bases fit TRBD2. CDR3 in amino acids: CSARTSWSGETQYF. The CDR3 DNA reads as TGCAGTGCTCGGACTAGCTGGAGCGGTGAGACCCAGTACTTC.